Here is one T cell receptor (beta chain) with its context. Antigen: not known. This CDR3 contains 13 residues. After removal of 8 bases from V and 4 bases from J, the junction contained 7 bases not matched to a gene. Germline CDR1 WSHSY, CDR2 SAAADI. Researchers used 5'RACE with constant-segment primers to make TCR alpha and TCR beta cDNA libraries that carry sample barcodes and UMIs. TCRdb reanalysed the 5' RACE reads using MiXCR and keeps one entry per CDR3 protein. Of over 10,000 distinct CDR3 sequences in the sample, approximately 14% are singletons; the top ten hold about 55%. This entry belongs to a study of T-cell memory formation after mild COVID-19. About the research overall: TCR clusters mostly belonged to single donors. Study-level results: Confirmation was lacking for SARS-CoV-2 specificity of second-wave clones that peaked on day 37. CD4/CD8 balance held among clones contracting day 15 to 85, and later expanders leaned CD4+.

This chain connects TRBV10-2 to TRBJ1-2, with 7 positions matching TRBD1. The receptor's source is a man aged 18-30 years who had mild COVID-19 (a few samples of this study predate the infection). Cell type and time point are not known. Specimen: PBMCs or a T cell subset sorted from them (not recorded which). In DNA form, the CDR3 reads TGCGCCAGCCTACAGGGGAGAGTCTATGGCTACACCTTC. This codes for CASLQGRVYGYTF.